The clone carrying this T cell receptor (beta chain) was seen many times. Its target is not known. The data belong to a study of T cells after posttransplantation cyclophosphamide. Study-level findings and limits: Recipient CMV seropositivity and CMV reactivation strongly tracked TRB clonality.

The V gene end was trimmed by 5 bases and the J gene end by 6 bases; junction bases not matched to a gene: 9. This CDR3 has 15 residues. CDR1 and CDR2 (germline): SGHTA, FQGNSA. Generated by immunoSEQ multiplex PCR, the TCRdb table keeps only in-frame clones and is missing some. The sample counts approximately 8,000 clones, none seen once; the ten largest own less than 6%. A marrow graft followed busulfan-fludarabine conditioning, with cyclophosphamide on days +3 and +4. This sequence originates from a male patient in his late teens or twenties who received an allogeneic stem cell transplant from an unrelated donor, was CMV-positive, and had acute and chronic GVHD. Some T cells may be provided by the graft donor. The chain links TRBV7-2 to TRBJ2-2; 7 bases are a match to TRBD2. The source was PBMCs, collected after allogeneic stem cell transplant with posttransplant cyclophosphamide. The CDR3 DNA reads as TGTGCCAGCAGCCGGACTAGGCTGAATGCCGGGGAGCTGTTTTTT. Its translation is CASSRTRLNAGELFF.